The TCR beta chain described here comes from a study of blood T cell repertoires in COVID-19. Study overall: There were acute and convalescent COVID-19 samples, and they came from the United States, Italy and Spain. Sources were T cells, B-cell-depleted T cells, or PBMCs; the material itself was cDNA or gDNA.

The CDR3 totals 15 residues. Trimming stripped 4 bases from V and 7 bases from J, with 17 bases between. The germline gives CDR1 SGHRS, CDR2 YFSETQ. Authors' analysis steps: Scientists estimated how many nucleated cells there were by amplifying reference gene primers. Method: immunoSEQ multiplex PCR; TCRdb's copy keeps in-frame clones and lacks some. D and trimming were read from the DNA, whereas the V and J calls and clone size are those reported in that table. The profile shows 370,000 or so clones, roughly 86% of them singletons. The V call is TRBV5-1, the J call TRBJ1-4, with D possibly TRBD1 on 5 matching bases. This sequence originates from a human donor with acute or convalescent COVID-19. The donor label of this sample is uncertain. Specimen: peripheral blood. The CDR3 sequence: CASSPRTREAEKLFF. CDR3 bases: TGCGCCAGCAGCCCTCGGACCAGGGAAGCTGAAAAACTGTTTTTT.